This T cell receptor (beta chain) came from a study of spatial heterogeneity in lung cancer. In its sample, this clonotype ranks as medium-sized. Within a library made for alpha chains, this beta chain is off target, and its count is uninformative. The V end lost 7 bases, the J end lost 3 bases, and 13 bases lay between the germline ends. The CDR3 covers 14 residues. CDR1 and CDR2 from the germline V gene are SNHLY and FYNNEI. The time point is: sample taken at primary tumor resection. Without sorting, whole RNA was sequenced from tumor, nontumor lung or frozen PBMC. Donation came from roughly 72 patients with untreated early-stage non-small cell lung cancer. TCRdb analysed the 5' RACE reads with MiXCR anew, one entry per CDR3 protein. The sample contains approximately 6,900 distinct CDR3 sequences, around 3.6% of which appear only once.

The specimen was normal lung tissue next to the tumor, collected at surgery. V gene TRBV2 combines with J gene TRBJ1-3, with unresolved D. This clonotype was obtained from a female donor with early-stage non-small cell lung cancer. CDR3 bases: TGTGCCAGCACCCTCTTCGGAGGTGGAAACACCATATATTTT. This sequence encodes CASTLFGGGNTIYF.